This entry describes one T cell receptor beta chain. This record comes from a study of blood T cell repertoires in COVID-19. Across the study: Collection of acute and convalescent COVID-19 samples took place in the United States, Italy and Spain. From T cells, B-cell-depleted T cells, or PBMCs came the material, which was cDNA or gDNA.

As handled by the study authors: Estimated nucleated cell counts came from reference gene primer amplification. Profiled with immunoSEQ multiplex PCR; TCRdb holds only in-frame clones, not every one. V, J and clone size derive from that table, while D and trimming were established from the DNA sequence. The sample records roughly 300,000 clones, 70% to 90% being singletons. Germline V CDR1 and CDR2: LNHDA, SQIVND (reference sequence). The CDR3 has 13 amino acids. The V end was cut by 6 bases, the J end by 5 bases, with 13 bases between. The rearrangement joins TRBV19 to TRBJ2-5, with TRBD2 as a possible D gene (6 bases). The sample consisted of peripheral blood. The TCR sequence derives from a woman between 45 and 60 years old who had recovered from COVID-19. The CDR3 nucleotides read TGTGCCAGTAGAGCCGCGGGGCGGGAGACCCAGTACTTC. Protein sequence: CASRAAGRETQYF.